The T cell receptor beta chain described here comes from a study of T-cell memory formation after mild COVID-19. Trimming pared 5 bases from V and 3 bases from J, leaving 7 bases between. The CDR3 spans 12 residues. Germline CDR1 reads SGHNT; CDR2 reads YENEEA. This clonotype has just a few counts. TCRdb re-analysed the 5' RACE reads in MiXCR, keeping a single row per CDR3 protein. This sample yields a few hundred thousand distinct CDR3 sequences, of which roughly 20% are seen a single time; about 12% belongs to the top ten. The V gene is TRBV11-3, the J gene TRBJ2-5; D is undetermined. This clonotype was sampled from an adult woman who had mild COVID-19 (a few samples of this study predate the infection). Cell type and time point are not known. The sample taken for sequencing was PBMCs or a T cell subset sorted from them (not recorded which). The CDR3 DNA is TGTGCCAGCAGCCTCCTTAAAGAGACCCAGTACTTC. Translation: CASSLLKETQYF.